A single sample gave rise to the 23 T cell receptor beta chains below, sequenced in a study of low-dose radiotherapy and immunotherapy resistance in tumors. Both TCRalpha and TCRbeta chains were reverse transcribed with V-gene-specific primers. TCR amplification ran 15 to 25 PCR cycles using constant-region and V-primer adapter primers. TCRdb redid the calling of the reads with MiXCR, one entry per CDR3 protein. The table includes tens of thousands of distinct CDR3 sequences, more than 20% detected once. Time point: after trial treatment. Treatment: LDRT plus nivolumab, ipilimumab, low-dose cyclophosphamide and aspirin (RACIN trial). The sample in question was PBMCs, obtained after low-dose radiotherapy plus immunotherapy. The receptors were sampled from a female donor with ovarian cancer.

In its sample, this clonotype was seen many times. The chain links TRBV7-2 to TRBJ2-3; unclear D gene. The V gene lost 2 bases and the J gene lost 3 bases, with 6 bases spanning the gap. CDR3 length equals 13 residues. Germline assignment: CDR1 SGHTA and CDR2 FQGNSA. The chain's CDR3 is CASSLLNTDTQYF. CDR3 DNA: TGTGCCAGCAGCTTATTGAATACAGATACGCAGTATTTT.

This clonotype was seen repeatedly, ten times or more. The chain couples TRBV5-1 to TRBJ1-5, with D unresolved. The CDR3 is 14 amino acids. CDR1 is SGHRS, CDR2 YFSETQ, per germline. V was shortened by 1 base and J by 4 bases, with 9 bases between the two germline ends. The chain's CDR3 is CASSLFPGNQPQHF. The DNA of the CDR3 is TGCGCCAGCAGCTTGTTCCCAGGTAATCAGCCCCAGCATTTT.

This clonotype appeared many times. The rearrangement links TRBV18 to TRBJ1-1; D is unclear. This CDR3 is 14 amino acids long. CDR1 is KGHSH and CDR2 is LQKENI in the germline V gene. Trimming pared 3 bases from V and 5 bases from J, leaving 13 bases between. CDR3 sequence reads: CASSPPGRRTEAFF. The CDR3 DNA sequence: TGTGCCAGCTCACCCCCGGGCAGGAGAACTGAAGCTTTCTTT.

The sample holds many counts of this clonotype. The chain recombines TRBV29-1 with TRBJ2-7; 13 bases align to TRBD2. The CDR3 totals 13 residues. With V trimmed by 8 bases and J by 4 bases, 5 bases remained unmatched. The germline gives CDR1 SQVTM, CDR2 ANQGSEA. The CDR3 coding sequence is TGCAGCACCAGGACTAGCGGGAGTTACGAGCAGTACTTC. Protein product: CSTRTSGSYEQYF.

The chain carries TRBV20-1 and TRBJ2-1; no clear D gene. V shed 4 bases and J shed 0 bases, with 7 bases lying between them. The CDR3 is made up of 13 amino acids. The germline gives CDR1 DFQATT, CDR2 SNEGSKA (reference sequence). This chain's CDR3 is CSATIRSYNEQFF. The CDR3 nucleotides are TGCAGTGCTACGATACGCTCCTACAATGAGCAGTTCTTC.

The table lists this clonotype with many counts. The CDR3 DNA follows: TGTGCCAGCAGCGCCAATAGAGAGACCCAGTACTTC. Translating gives CASSANRETQYF. The J gene is TRBJ2-5, the V gene TRBV7-9; no clear D gene. From germline, CDR1 is SEHNR and CDR2 FQNEAQ (reference sequence). The CDR3 is 12 residues long. Trimming removed 5 bases from V and 4 bases from J, with 8 bases in between.

The sample holds many counts of this clonotype. The CDR3 protein is CASSTPGRGSYEQYF. The CDR3 DNA is TGTGCCAGCAGCACCCCTGGACGCGGCTCCTACGAGCAGTACTTC. The V and J genes are TRBV7-2 and TRBJ2-7; D ambiguous. Looked up from germline, CDR1 is SGHTA and CDR2 is FQGNSA. The V gene lost 5 bases and the J gene lost 0 bases, with 14 bases spanning the gap. The CDR3 runs to 15 residues.

This clonotype was counted ten times or more. This rearrangement joins TRBV5-1 to TRBJ2-2; D might be TRBD1 (6 bases). The CDR3 totals 13 residues. Per germline, CDR1 SGHRS and CDR2 YFSETQ. The ends were cut back, 6 bases at V and 7 bases at J, with 13 bases in the middle. CDR3 nucleotide sequence: TGCGCCAGCACCCTGACAGGCCGCGGGGAGCTGTTTTTT. This codes for CASTLTGRGELFF.

In its sample, this clonotype was seen many times. The CDR3 DNA is TGTGCCACCAGCAGCTTAGGACAGGGAAAAGGGAATCAGCCCCAGCATTTT. It codes for CATSSLGQGKGNQPQHF. The chain has TRBV15 and TRBJ1-5, with 8 bases identical to TRBD1. This CDR3 comprises 17 residues. V lost 3 bases and J lost 4; bases outside the gene matches: 11. Germline CDR1 LNHNV, CDR2 YYDKDF (reference sequence). Full variable domain (missing parts from reference TRBV15 and TRBJ1-5): DAMVIQNPRYQVTQFGKPVTLSCSQTLNHNVMYWYQQKSSQAPKLLFHYYDKDFNNEADTPDNFQSRRPNTSFCFLDIRSPGLGDTAMYLCATSSLGQGKGNQPQHFGDGTRLSIL.

This chain links TRBV5-5 with TRBJ1-5; the match to TRBD1 covers 7 bases. CDR1 is SGHKS and CDR2 is YYEKEE in the germline V gene (reference sequence). J was trimmed by 9 bases and V by 0 bases; bases with no gene match: 9. The CDR3 length is 15 residues. CDR3 DNA sequence: TGTGCCAGCAGCTTGGTAGGGGGCGCAGGGAGGCCCCAGCATTTT. Amino acid sequence: CASSLVGGAGRPQHF.

This clonotype was picked up a small number of times. CDR3 sequence: CASSRLGPEQKNIQYF. For the CDR3, the DNA is TGTGCCAGCAGCCGGCTGGGGCCAGAACAAAAAAACATTCAGTACTTC. The V and J genes are TRBV3-1 and TRBJ2-4, with D perhaps matching TRBD1 (5 bases). The ends were cut back, 4 bases at V and 4 bases at J, with 17 bases in the middle. The CDR3 is 16 amino acids. The germline CDR1 and CDR2 sequences are LGHDT and YNNKEL (reference sequence).

The V call is TRBV27, the J call TRBJ2-7; no reliable D call. The V gene lost 0 bases and the J gene lost 5 bases, with 11 bases spanning the gap. Germline lookup yields CDR1 MNHEY and CDR2 SMNVEV (reference sequence). This CDR3 has 14 residues. In DNA, the CDR3 is TGTGCCAGCAGTTTATCGCTACCTTTCGACGAGCAGTACTTC. Protein sequence: CASSLSLPFDEQYF.

This clonotype was counted many times. The genes are TRBV6-6 and TRBJ2-3; 11 bases fit TRBD2. V was clipped by 6 bases and J by 6 bases; unmatched bases: 5. The CDR3 consists of 14 residues. In germline, CDR1 is MNHNY, CDR2 SVGAGI (reference sequence). This CDR3 is CASRSSGRSDTQYF. CDR3 in DNA: TGTGCCAGCAGGTCTAGCGGGAGGTCGGATACGCAGTATTTT.

This clonotype was recorded at least ten times. V and J are TRBV21-1 and TRBJ1-5. TRBV21-1 is a recognized pseudogene. The CDR3 runs to 17 residues. CDR3 residues: CASSKRQFPEADQPQHF. CDR3 bases: TGTGCCAGCAGCAAAAGGCAGTTTCCGGAAGCGGATCAGCCCCAGCATTTT.

This clonotype was counted at least ten times. This chain uses TRBV2 with TRBJ1-4, with D perhaps matching TRBD1 (5 bases). Germline-derived CDR1 and CDR2 are SNHLY and FYNNEI. The CDR3 contains 15 residues. V lost 5 bases, J lost 2 bases, and 12 bases lay in between. CDR3 bases: TGTGCCAGCAGTACCGGGCGGGGCACTAATGAAAAACTGTTTTTT. Amino acid sequence: CASSTGRGTNEKLFF.

Comments on this clonotype: This likely reflects a read error, since a far larger clone is one base away. The chain uses TRBV28 and TRBJ2-7; the D is unclear. The CDR3 is made up of 14 amino acids. CDR1 and CDR2 from the germline V gene are MDHEN and SYDVKM. Trimming took 3 bases from V and 7 from J, leaving 16 bases between them. CDR3 sequence: CASSFSDGRYEQYF. The DNA of the CDR3 is TGTGCCAGCAGTTTCTCGGACGGAAGGTATGAGCAGTACTTC.

The rearrangement links TRBV13 to TRBJ1-2; 7 bases agree with TRBD1. V was clipped by 5 bases and J by 8 bases; unmatched bases: 11. The CDR3 is made up of 14 amino acids. CDR1 and CDR2 from the germline V gene are PRHDT and FYEKMQ (reference sequence). This CDR3 is CASSPEVGGAGYTF. In DNA, the CDR3 is TGTGCCAGCAGCCCTGAGGTAGGGGGCGCAGGCTACACCTTC.

This clonotype was detected ten times or more. For the CDR3, the DNA is TGTGCCAGTAGTACAGCATCTAGCGGGAGGGACGGTGAGCAGTTCTTC. The encoded protein is CASSTASSGRDGEQFF. The rearrangement uses TRBV19 and TRBJ2-1, with 12 bases fitting TRBD2. This CDR3 comprises 16 residues. Germline loops: CDR1 LNHDA, CDR2 SQIVND (reference sequence). V lost 4 bases to trimming and J lost 9 bases; unmatched junction nucleotides: 10.

This clonotype was observed at least ten times. The chain links TRBV19 to TRBJ1-5; the D gene is possibly TRBD1 (6 bases). This CDR3 contains 13 residues. Trimming cost V 5 bases and J 7 bases, with 12 bases left between them. CDR1 and CDR2 (germline): LNHDA, SQIVND (reference sequence). The DNA for the CDR3 is TGTGCCAGTAGTGGGGGGGGGCAACAGCCCCAGCATTTT. It codes for CASSGGGQQPQHF.

This chain joins TRBV23-1 and TRBJ2-2; no firm D call. TRBV23-1 is an open reading frame whose function is uncertain. This CDR3 has 13 amino acids. Trimming removed 5 bases from V and 1 base from J, with 5 bases in between. The CDR3 loop reads CASSVRNTGELFF. As DNA, the CDR3 is TGCGCCAGCAGTGTTAGGAACACCGGGGAGCTGTTTTTT.

Regarding this clonotype: A much larger clone is a single base away; this may be a read error. This rearrangement joins TRBV20-1 to TRBJ2-1, with a possible D match to TRBD2 (5 bases). Trimming left V 3 bases short and J 13 bases short, with 22 bases between. This CDR3 is 14 amino acids long. Germline CDR1 DFQATT, CDR2 SNEGSKA (reference sequence). Here the CDR3 reads CSASGPLAKNIQFF. DNA of the CDR3: TGCAGTGCTAGCGGGCCTCTAGCCAAAAACATTCAGTTCTTC.

This clonotype was seen repeatedly, ten times or more. J is TRBJ1-3 and V is TRBV29-1, with 9 bases lining up with TRBD1. From germline, CDR1 is SQVTM and CDR2 ANQGSEA. V gave up 7 bases and J gave up 0 bases; unmatched junction bases: 1. This CDR3 region has 13 residues. The DNA for the CDR3 is TGCAGCGGGGGACAGGGCTCTGGAAACACCATATATTTT. Its translation: CSGGQGSGNTIYF.

This clonotype was recorded many times. This chain connects TRBV27 to TRBJ2-5; 9 bases fit TRBD2. This CDR3 has 13 amino acids. The germline V gene has CDR1 MNHEY and CDR2 SMNVEV (reference sequence). The junction had 7 bases not matched to a gene; V was cut back by 10 bases and J by 4 bases. CDR3 sequence (DNA): TGTGCCACCCGCGGGGGGGGGTTAGAGACCCAGTACTTC. Protein: CATRGGGLETQYF.